This TCR beta chain stems from a study of blood T cell repertoires in COVID-19. This CDR3 spans 13 amino acids. The J segment lost 6 bases and the V segment lost 0 bases, leaving 1 base of the junction unmatched. In the authors' methods: Estimated nucleated cell counts came from reference gene primer amplification. Assay: immunoSEQ multiplex PCR; the TCRdb copy retains only in-frame clones and omits some. V and J calls and clone size are as listed in that table; D and trimming were resolved from the DNA. The repertoire holds about 150,000 clones, with roughly 80% as singletons. The sequence came from a woman aged 80 or older with acute or convalescent COVID-19. The sequenced sample consisted of peripheral blood. This chain connects TRBV12-3 or TRBV12-4 to TRBJ1-2; 7 nucleotides line up with TRBD1. CDR3 in amino acids: CASSLATGDGYTF. CDR3 sequence (DNA): TGTGCCAGCAGTTTAGCCACAGGGGATGGCTACACCTTC.